These 6 T cell receptor beta chains were sequenced from one sample in a study of control samples from healthy donors and cancer patients (dated by TCRdb to 2020 to 2021). The library was obtained by the immunoSEQ multiplex PCR assay. TCRdb retrieved this table from immuneACCESS and kept in-frame rearrangements only. Not all clones are present; in checked studies, unresolved V genes account for under half, and no reason is known for the remainder. In this sample the table shows approximately 99,000 clones, about 80% of which occur a single time. The ten largest clones represent approximately 7% of the sample. Material: blood. Every receptor here comes from a man between 18 and 35 years old in good health.

The rearrangement uses TRBV25-1 and TRBJ1-2; D is unclear. Trimming shortened V by 0 bases and J by 8 bases, and 13 bases separated the two germline ends. The CDR3 is 14 residues long. Per the germline V gene, CDR1 is MGHDK and CDR2 is SYGVNS. CDR3 loop: CASSEYFGSDGYTF. The DNA for the CDR3 is TGTGCCAGCAGTGAATATTTCGGATCTGACGGCTACACCTTC.

This clone was counted a single time. CDR3 region: CASTGQGVGTEAFF. The DNA for the CDR3 is TGTGCCAGCACGGGACAGGGTGTGGGCACTGAAGCTTTCTTT. This sequence joins TRBV2 and TRBJ1-1, with TRBD1 matching over 9 bases. V dropped 7 bases and J dropped 4; count of bases not matched to a gene: 7. Per germline, CDR1 SNHLY and CDR2 FYNNEI. The CDR3 extends over 14 amino acids.

The CDR3 nucleotides read TGTGCCAGCAGCGTAGATCTAGGGGACCGGGGCTACACCTTC. It is translated as CASSVDLGDRGYTF. The chain has TRBV9 and TRBJ1-2; a weak D match, TRBD1 (5 bases). The CDR3 runs to 14 residues. The germline CDR1 and CDR2 sequences are SGDLS and YYNGEE. V was shortened by 0 bases and J by 8 bases, with 14 bases between the two germline ends.

The rearrangement joins TRBV9 to TRBJ1-4, with 9 bases matching TRBD1. The CDR3 sequence is 15 residues long. Germline trimming cut 3 bases from V and 8 bases from J; bases unmatched to any gene: 8. Germline loops: CDR1 SGDLS, CDR2 YYNGEE. CDR3 residues: CASSEGGQGNEKLFF. The DNA for the CDR3 is TGTGCCAGCAGCGAGGGGGGACAGGGAAACGAAAAACTGTTTTTT.

This clone was found once. The gene calls are TRBV4-1 and TRBJ2-3; 10 bases map to TRBD1. CDR1 is MGHRA and CDR2 is YSYEKL in the germline V gene. The CDR3 consists of 15 residues. J lost 2 bases, V lost 3 bases, and 2 bases had no gene match. The CDR3 bases are TGCGCCAGCAGCCAGGGGACAGGGGTCACAGATACGCAGTATTTT. It yields the protein CASSQGTGVTDTQYF.

The chain is built from TRBV9 and TRBJ1-3; D is undetermined. V shed 0 bases and J shed 0 bases, with 4 bases lying between them. The CDR3 length is 14 residues. Germline-derived CDR1 and CDR2 are SGDLS and YYNGEE. CDR3 region: CASSVAGSGNTIYF. The CDR3 nucleotides read TGTGCCAGCAGCGTAGCAGGCTCTGGAAACACCATATATTTT.